This record looks at one TCR beta chain sequence and its context. These data originate in a study of CD8 T cells in Susac syndrome. An input of roughly 0.45 to 1 ug of RNA was subjected to reverse transcription using random hexamers. TCRdb redid the calling of the immunoSEQ multiplex PCR reads with MiXCR, one entry per CDR3 protein. The sample lists 200,000 to 250,000 distinct CDR3 sequences, about 94% occurring once. Relapsing-remitting disease, either stable or active, was present in the treatment-naive patients who were the multiple sclerosis controls. The sequence was obtained from a human donor with multiple sclerosis. The material sequenced was CD8+ T cells from PBMCs.

The DNA of the CDR3 is TGTGCCAGCAGCCCGAGGGACAGCTCCTACGAGCAGTACTTC. This codes for CASSPRDSSYEQYF. The chain joins TRBV7-9 to TRBJ2-7; 7 nucleotides match TRBD1. V shed 5 bases and J 0 bases; nucleotides not matched to a gene: 4. The CDR3 spans 14 residues. Germline V gene data show CDR1 as SEHNR and CDR2 as FQNEAQ (reference sequence).